This T cell receptor (beta chain) appears in the sequencing data of a study of shared clonotypes between healthy human individuals. The germline V gene has CDR1 SGDLS and CDR2 YYNGEE. Trimming took off 1 base at V and 4 bases at J, with 15 bases between the two ends. The CDR3 runs to 16 residues. Clones were read by immunoSEQ multiplex PCR, and TCRdb kept only the in-frame ones, dropping some. Of approximately 1,500,000 clones in the sample, roughly 96% were seen once. The TCR was taken from a man younger than 40 in good health. The specimen was naive CD4+ T cells sorted from blood. As to subset: CD45RA+ positively selected. The chain uses TRBV9 and TRBJ2-1, with D possibly TRBD1 on 5 matching bases. The CDR3 is CASSVSGGHEYNEQFF. The CDR3 region has the DNA TGTGCCAGCAGCGTATCAGGTGGACATGAGTACAATGAGCAGTTCTTC.